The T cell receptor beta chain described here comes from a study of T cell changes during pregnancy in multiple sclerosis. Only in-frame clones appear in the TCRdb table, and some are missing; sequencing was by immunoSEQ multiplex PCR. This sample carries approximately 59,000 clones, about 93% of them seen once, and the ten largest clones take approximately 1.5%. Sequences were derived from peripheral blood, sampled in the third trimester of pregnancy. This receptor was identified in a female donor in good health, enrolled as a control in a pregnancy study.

The CDR3 region is CASSLGGQSYEQYF. In DNA form, the CDR3 reads TGTGCCAGCAGCTTAGGAGGACAGTCCTACGAGCAGTACTTC. The chain has TRBV7-2 and TRBJ2-7; D might be TRBD1 (6 bases). V was pared by 1 base and J by 1 base, with 8 bases between. The germline CDR1 and CDR2 sequences are SGHTA and FQGNSA. The CDR3 spans 14 residues.